This TCR beta chain appears in the sequencing data of a study of radiotherapy plus CTLA-4 blockade in lung cancer. Study in general: Objective responses were seen in about a sixth of patients, disease control in more than 30%. Study conclusions and caveats: After radiotherapy and ipilimumab, tumor-derived clones expanded in peripheral blood.

This table comes from immunoSEQ multiplex PCR, and its TCRdb copy is limited to in-frame clones, with some not included. The sample includes some 45,000 clones, roughly 76% of them seen just once. A note on this clone: Its antigen remains unknown.

Sequences were derived from peripheral blood, sampled from a patient treated with radiotherapy plus ipilimumab. This TCR derives from a human donor with non-small cell lung cancer who had stable disease on radiotherapy plus ipilimumab.

The CDR3 here is CASSRTVGNYGYTF. The CDR3 DNA is TGTGCCAGCAGCCGGACGGTTGGTAACTATGGCTACACCTTC. The rearrangement uses TRBV7-6 and TRBJ1-2, with no clear D. V was clipped by 5 bases and J by 1 base, with 11 bases between them. Germline CDR1 reads SGHVS; CDR2 reads FNYEAQ. The length of the CDR3 is 14 residues.